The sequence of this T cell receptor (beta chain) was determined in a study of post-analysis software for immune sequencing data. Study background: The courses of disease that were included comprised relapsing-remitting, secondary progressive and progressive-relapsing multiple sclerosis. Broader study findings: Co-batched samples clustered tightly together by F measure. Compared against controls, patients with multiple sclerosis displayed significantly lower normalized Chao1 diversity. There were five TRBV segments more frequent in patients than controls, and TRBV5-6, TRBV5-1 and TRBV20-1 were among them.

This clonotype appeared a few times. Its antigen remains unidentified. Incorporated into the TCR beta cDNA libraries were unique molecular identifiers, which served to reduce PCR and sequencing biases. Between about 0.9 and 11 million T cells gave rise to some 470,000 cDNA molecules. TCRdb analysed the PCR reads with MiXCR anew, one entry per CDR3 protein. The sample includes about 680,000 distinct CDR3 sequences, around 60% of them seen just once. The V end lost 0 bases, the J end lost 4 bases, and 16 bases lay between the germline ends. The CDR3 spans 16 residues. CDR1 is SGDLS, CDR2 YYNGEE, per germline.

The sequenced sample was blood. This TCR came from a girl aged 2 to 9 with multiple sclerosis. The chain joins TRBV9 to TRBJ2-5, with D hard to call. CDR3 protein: CASSVGGSGIGETQYF. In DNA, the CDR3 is TGTGCCAGCAGCGTAGGAGGCAGTGGTATCGGAGAGACCCAGTACTTC.